The entry that follows covers one T cell receptor beta chain sequence. The PCR was carried out with 60 Vbeta primers and 13 Jbeta primers. Original handling: The authors later counted about 80 million unique TCR beta chains, roughly 11 million of them shared. Generated by immunoSEQ multiplex PCR, the TCRdb table keeps only in-frame clones and is missing some. V and J calls and clone size are copied from that table; D and trimming were computed from the DNA. This sample's table reports about 54,000 clones. These data come from a study of cytomegalovirus exposure and HLA in healthy donors. The CDR3 is 15 residues long. The V gene lost 1 base and the J gene lost 4 bases, with 11 bases spanning the gap. Germline loops: CDR1 LNHDA, CDR2 SQIVND (reference sequence).

This chain joins TRBV19 and TRBJ1-5, with D possibly being TRBD1 (6 bases). Material: PBMCs. The sequence was collected from a woman aged 40 to 55 in good health and CMV-seronegative. The CDR3 DNA sequence: TGTGCCAGTAGTATAGGCGGGGGGCAGAATCAGCCCCAGCATTTT. It specifies CASSIGGGQNQPQHF.